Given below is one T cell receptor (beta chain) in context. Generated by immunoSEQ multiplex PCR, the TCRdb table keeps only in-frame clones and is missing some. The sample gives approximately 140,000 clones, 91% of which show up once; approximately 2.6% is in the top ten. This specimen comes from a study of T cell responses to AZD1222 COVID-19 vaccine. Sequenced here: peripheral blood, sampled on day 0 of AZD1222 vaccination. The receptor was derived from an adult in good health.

CDR3 DNA sequence: TGTGCCAGCAAGGTTGGGACAGGGAAGCCCGACGGCTACACCTTC. Encoded protein: CASKVGTGKPDGYTF. The genes are TRBV6-5 and TRBJ1-2; TRBD1 aligns across 9 bases. Germline values: CDR1 MNHEY, CDR2 SVGAGI. There are 15 residues in the CDR3. Trimming removed 7 bases from V and 8 bases from J; junction bases left unmatched: 14.